These 25 T cell receptor beta chains were sequenced from one sample in a study of radiotherapy plus CTLA-4 blockade in lung cancer. TCRdb's table, derived via immunoSEQ multiplex PCR, lists solely in-frame clones and lacks some. The sample lists about 36,000 clones, around 77% seen once, with 9.5% to 13% in the top ten. Sequenced here: peripheral blood, sampled from a patient treated with radiotherapy plus ipilimumab. The receptor set was obtained from a human donor with non-small cell lung cancer who had stable disease on radiotherapy plus ipilimumab.

The V call is TRBV7-9, the J call TRBJ1-1, with 10 bases identical to TRBD1. The CDR3 runs 17 residues. V trimming: 5 bases; J trimming: 1 base; junction bases outside the gene matches: 10. Germline-derived CDR1 and CDR2 are SEHNR and FQNEAQ (reference sequence). The CDR3 DNA follows: TGTGCCAGCAGCCCTAGACAGGGGGCCTTGCGGAACACTGAAGCTTTCTTT. This sequence encodes CASSPRQGALRNTEAFF.

A single count supports this clone. The rearrangement uses TRBV7-8 and TRBJ2-5, with TRBD2 as a possible D gene (5 bases). The ends were cut back, 5 bases at V and 4 bases at J, with 11 bases in the middle. Germline CDR1 is SGHVS and CDR2 is FQNEAQ. The length of the CDR3 is 13 residues. CDR3 in amino acids: CASSGGRGETQYF. CDR3 nucleotides: TGTGCCAGCAGCGGAGGCCGTGGAGAGACCCAGTACTTC.

This sequence joins TRBV2 and TRBJ1-1, with D hard to call. The V and J ends lost 6 bases and 4 bases respectively, with 12 bases between them. The length of the CDR3 is 13 residues. Germline V gene lookup returns CDR1 SNHLY and CDR2 FYNNEI. CDR3 region: CASSGRVTTEAFF. CDR3 in DNA: TGTGCCAGCAGCGGGCGGGTCACCACTGAAGCTTTCTTT. The full variable domain, with the rest looked up from reference TRBV2 and TRBJ1-1, is EPEVTQTPSHQVTQMGQEVILRCVPISNHLYFYWYRQILGQKVEFLVSFYNNEISEKSEIFDDQFSVERPDGSNFTLKIRSTKLEDSAMYFCASSGRVTTEAFFGQGTRLTVV.

The chain carries TRBV29-1 and TRBJ2-5; 7 nucleotides match TRBD1. With V trimmed by 4 bases and J by 3 bases, 8 bases remained unmatched. Germline V CDR1 and CDR2: SQVTM, ANQGSEA. The length of the CDR3 is 14 residues. CDR3 sequence (DNA): TGCAGCGTTGCGGGACAGTCTTGGGAAGAGACCCAGTACTTC. Its protein is CSVAGQSWEETQYF.

V usage is TRBV30 and J usage is TRBJ1-3; 8 bases align to TRBD1. V dropped 5 bases and J dropped 8; count of bases not matched to a gene: 8. The CDR3 totals 13 residues. Germline V CDR1 and CDR2: GTSNPN, SVGIG (reference sequence). The CDR3 DNA reads as TGTGCCTGGGACAGGGGACGTAGCGACACCATATATTTT. This codes for CAWDRGRSDTIYF. Supplemented by reference TRBV30 and TRBJ1-3, the full variable domain reads SQTIHQWPATLVQPVGSPLSLECTVEGTSNPNLYWYRQAAGRGLQLLFYSVGIGQISSEVPQNLSASRPQDRQFILSSKKLLLSDSGFYLCAWDRGRSDTIYFGEGSWLTVV.

The rearrangement links TRBV5-1 to TRBJ1-2; D call uncertain. Germline V gene lookup returns CDR1 SGHRS and CDR2 YFSETQ. This CDR3 is built from 14 residues. V lost 5 bases and J lost 1, with 12 bases in between. CDR3 sequence: CASRLTWVNYGYTF. The CDR3 nucleotides are TGCGCCAGCAGACTGACTTGGGTTAACTATGGCTACACCTTC.

The gene calls are TRBV6-6 and TRBJ1-2, with D perhaps matching TRBD1 (6 bases). The V gene's germline CDR1 is MNHNY and CDR2 SVGAGI (reference sequence). V was trimmed by 0 bases and J by 6 bases, leaving 8 bases between them. This CDR3 spans 13 amino acids. In DNA, the CDR3 is TGTGCCAGCAGTTACTCTGCAGGGGATGGCTACACCTTC. It translates to CASSYSAGDGYTF.

The CDR3 DNA follows: TGCGCCAGCAGCCGCGGACAGATGGAGACCCAGTACTTC. Translating it yields CASSRGQMETQYF. This sequence joins TRBV5-1 and TRBJ2-5; D possibly corresponds to TRBD1 (6 bases). Deletions cut 4 bases from V and 5 bases from J, with 12 bases between. Germline CDR1 reads SGHRS; CDR2 reads YFSETQ. The CDR3 loop spans 13 amino acids.

The V and J genes are TRBV7-8 and TRBJ1-6; D not resolved. V was pared by 2 bases and J by 16 bases, with 12 bases between. Germline V gene lookup returns CDR1 SGHVS and CDR2 FQNEAQ. This CDR3 is built from 12 residues. The CDR3 loop is CASSLSVGALHF. The CDR3 region has the DNA TGTGCCAGCAGCTTATCGGTGGGCGCTCTCCACTTT. The full variable domain, completed using reference TRBV7-8 and TRBJ1-6, is GAGVSQSPRYKVAKRGQDVALRCDPISGHVSLFWYQQALGQGPEFLTYFQNEAQLDKSGLPSDRFFAERPEGSVSTLKIQRTQQEDSAVYLCASSLSVGALHFGNGTRLTVT.

The CDR3: CASSQGRLGNTIYF. The DNA for the CDR3 is TGCGCCAGCAGCCAAGGTCGACTTGGAAACACCATATATTTT. This rearrangement joins TRBV4-1 to TRBJ1-3; no definite D call. With 1 base removed from V and 3 bases from J, the gap between germline ends came to 7 bases. Germline V gene sequence: CDR1 MGHRA, CDR2 YSYEKL. This CDR3 is 14 amino acids long.

This chain uses TRBV27 with TRBJ2-7; D is perhaps TRBD2 (5 bases). The CDR3 loop spans 14 amino acids. The V gene lost 6 bases and the J gene lost 0 bases, with 12 bases spanning the gap. Germline CDR1 is MNHEY and CDR2 is SMNVEV (reference sequence). The CDR3 DNA reads TGTGCCAGCAGCGCGGGCGGTAACTCCTACGAGCAGTACTTC. This gives the protein CASSAGGNSYEQYF.

The chain is built from TRBV5-6 and TRBJ1-6; D gene uncertain. Germline CDR1 SGHDT, CDR2 YYEEEE. V lost 4 bases to trimming and J lost 4 bases, with 15 bases between them. The CDR3 runs to 16 residues. CDR3 sequence: CASSREGGVYNSPLHF. In DNA, the CDR3 is TGTGCCAGCAGCCGTGAGGGAGGAGTATATAATTCACCCCTCCACTTT.

This chain uses TRBV18 with TRBJ2-1; a weak D match, TRBD2 (6 bases). Trimming took 4 bases from V and 4 from J, leaving 23 bases between them. The CDR3 consists of 18 residues. Germline CDR1 KGHSH, CDR2 LQKENI. The DNA of the CDR3 is TGTGCCAGCTCACTGGATGAGCTCAAATACGGGGGATACAATGAGCAGTTCTTC. Translating gives CASSLDELKYGGYNEQFF.

This chain uses TRBV7-2 with TRBJ1-5, with D unclear. Trimming took 8 bases from V and 4 from J, leaving 15 bases between them. The CDR3 runs to 14 residues. The germline V gene encodes CDR1 SGHTA and CDR2 FQGNSA. The CDR3 region is CASGLYPGNQPQHF. CDR3 coding DNA: TGTGCCAGCGGCCTCTACCCGGGGAATCAGCCCCAGCATTTT.

V gene TRBV6-5 combines with J gene TRBJ2-3, with a weak D call TRBD2 (6 bases). CDR1 is MNHEY and CDR2 is SVGAGI in the germline V gene. The CDR3 consists of 14 residues. Deletions cut 6 bases from V and 4 bases from J, with 14 bases between. CDR3 in DNA: TGTGCCAGCAGCCTTACTAGCCCCCCAGATACGCAGTATTTT. Residues: CASSLTSPPDTQYF.

The genes are TRBV9 and TRBJ2-3; a possible D gene is TRBD2 (5 bases). The CDR3 has 16 amino acids. V shed 1 base and J shed 4 bases, with 16 bases lying between them. Germline CDR1 reads SGDLS; CDR2 reads YYNGEE. CDR3 coding DNA: TGTGCCAGCAGCGTAAGCCCATTTGACTATGCAGATACGCAGTATTTT. Amino acids: CASSVSPFDYADTQYF.

This clone was seen just once. The rearrangement links TRBV7-7 to TRBJ2-3, with TRBD2 as a possible D gene (6 bases). Between the trimmed V and J ends, which lost 4 bases and 6 bases, there was a span of 14 bases. CDR1 is SSHAT, CDR2 FNYEAQ, per germline (reference sequence). The CDR3 is 14 residues long. Here the CDR3 DNA reads TGTGCCAGCAGCTCCCGGGGGTCTGGGGATACGCAGTATTTT. Protein: CASSSRGSGDTQYF. Variable domain in full (rest from reference TRBV7-7 and TRBJ2-3): GAGVSQSPRYKVTKRGQDVTLRCDPISSHATLYWYQQALGQGPEFLTYFNYEAQPDKSGLPSDRFSAERPEGSISTLTIQRTEQRDSAMYRCASSSRGSGDTQYFGPGTRLTVL.

V and J are TRBV9 and TRBJ1-2; TRBD1 matches 7 bases. Losses at the gene ends were 4 bases for V and 9 bases for J; bases not matched to a gene: 3. From germline, CDR1 is SGDLS and CDR2 YYNGEE. The CDR3 is made up of 11 amino acids. The CDR3 DNA reads TGTGCCAGCAGCAGGGACAGCAGCTACACCTTC. This translates into CASSRDSSYTF.

The chain links TRBV9 to TRBJ2-2; D is unresolved. This CDR3 comprises 16 residues. Germline values: CDR1 SGDLS, CDR2 YYNGEE. V gave up 3 bases and J gave up 0 bases, with 12 bases separating them. This chain's CDR3 is CASSARHVANTGELFF. DNA of the CDR3: TGTGCCAGCAGCGCCCGACACGTCGCGAACACCGGGGAGCTGTTTTTT.

The chain employs TRBV6-5 and TRBJ2-1; D is possibly TRBD2 (6 bases). Trimming cost V 6 bases and J 7 bases, with 19 bases left between them. Looked up from germline, CDR1 is MNHEY and CDR2 is SVGAGI. The CDR3 is 15 residues long. The CDR3, as DNA: TGTGCCAGCAGCCATCTGGCCGCGGGGACGAATGAGCAGTTCTTC. Protein: CASSHLAAGTNEQFF.

This clone turned up a few times. The rearrangement joins TRBV5-5 to TRBJ2-7, with TRBD1 identical over 10 bases. Germline CDR1 and CDR2: SGHKS and YYEKEE (reference sequence). The CDR3 covers 14 residues. The V segment lost 4 bases and the J segment 5 bases; nucleotides outside the gene matches: 6. The CDR3 region is CASSPRQGANEQYF. In DNA, the CDR3 is TGTGCCAGCAGCCCAAGACAGGGGGCCAACGAGCAGTACTTC.

The chain is built from TRBV5-4 and TRBJ1-2, with D possibly TRBD1 on 6 matching bases. The germline V gene encodes CDR1 SGHNT and CDR2 YYREEE (reference sequence). The length of the CDR3 is 14 residues. The ends were cut back, 0 bases at V and 4 bases at J, with 10 bases in the middle. The CDR3 region has the DNA TGTGCCAGCAGCTTGGACAGGGCGCTCTATGGCTACACCTTC. This translates into CASSLDRALYGYTF.

The J gene is TRBJ1-2, the V gene TRBV5-1; a weak D match, TRBD1 (5 bases). The CDR3 spans 14 residues. CDR1 and CDR2 from the germline V gene are SGHRS and YFSETQ. V was trimmed by 0 bases and J by 6 bases, leaving 12 bases between them. This CDR3 is CASSLDRGMDGYTF. For the CDR3, the DNA is TGCGCCAGCAGCTTGGATAGGGGAATGGATGGCTACACCTTC.

The rearrangement uses TRBV7-9 and TRBJ1-2; 7 positions match TRBD1. V shed 3 bases, J shed 4 bases, and the junction held 8 bases outside the gene matches. Germline V lookup: CDR1 SEHNR, CDR2 FQNEAQ (reference sequence). This CDR3 contains 15 residues. CDR3 region: CASSFRGQGVYGYTF. Written as DNA, the CDR3 is TGTGCCAGCAGCTTTCGTGGGCAGGGGGTCTATGGCTACACCTTC.

The CDR3 is CASSDDRSSYEQYF. The DNA of the CDR3 is TGTGCCAGCAGTGATGATAGGAGCTCCTACGAGCAGTACTTC. The V gene is TRBV6-1, the J gene TRBJ2-7; D gene ambiguous. The CDR3 totals 14 residues. Germline V gene lookup returns CDR1 MNHNS and CDR2 SASEGT. The V end was cut by 3 bases, the J end by 0 bases, with 9 bases between.